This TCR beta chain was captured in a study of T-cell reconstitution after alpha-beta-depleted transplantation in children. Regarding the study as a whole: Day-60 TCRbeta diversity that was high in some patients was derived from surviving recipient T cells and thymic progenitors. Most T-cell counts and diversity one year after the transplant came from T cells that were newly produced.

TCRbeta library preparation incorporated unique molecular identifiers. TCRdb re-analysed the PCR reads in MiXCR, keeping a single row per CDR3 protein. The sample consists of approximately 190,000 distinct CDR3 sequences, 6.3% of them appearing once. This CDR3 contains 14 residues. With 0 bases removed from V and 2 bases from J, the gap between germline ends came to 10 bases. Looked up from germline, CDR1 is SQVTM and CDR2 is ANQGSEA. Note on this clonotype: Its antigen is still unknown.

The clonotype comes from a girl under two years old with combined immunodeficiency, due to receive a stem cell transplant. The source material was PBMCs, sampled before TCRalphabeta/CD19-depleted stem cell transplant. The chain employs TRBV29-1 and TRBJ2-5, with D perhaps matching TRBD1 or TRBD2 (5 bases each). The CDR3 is CSVEEGTLQETQYF. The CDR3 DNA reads TGCAGCGTTGAAGAAGGGACGCTTCAAGAGACCCAGTACTTC.